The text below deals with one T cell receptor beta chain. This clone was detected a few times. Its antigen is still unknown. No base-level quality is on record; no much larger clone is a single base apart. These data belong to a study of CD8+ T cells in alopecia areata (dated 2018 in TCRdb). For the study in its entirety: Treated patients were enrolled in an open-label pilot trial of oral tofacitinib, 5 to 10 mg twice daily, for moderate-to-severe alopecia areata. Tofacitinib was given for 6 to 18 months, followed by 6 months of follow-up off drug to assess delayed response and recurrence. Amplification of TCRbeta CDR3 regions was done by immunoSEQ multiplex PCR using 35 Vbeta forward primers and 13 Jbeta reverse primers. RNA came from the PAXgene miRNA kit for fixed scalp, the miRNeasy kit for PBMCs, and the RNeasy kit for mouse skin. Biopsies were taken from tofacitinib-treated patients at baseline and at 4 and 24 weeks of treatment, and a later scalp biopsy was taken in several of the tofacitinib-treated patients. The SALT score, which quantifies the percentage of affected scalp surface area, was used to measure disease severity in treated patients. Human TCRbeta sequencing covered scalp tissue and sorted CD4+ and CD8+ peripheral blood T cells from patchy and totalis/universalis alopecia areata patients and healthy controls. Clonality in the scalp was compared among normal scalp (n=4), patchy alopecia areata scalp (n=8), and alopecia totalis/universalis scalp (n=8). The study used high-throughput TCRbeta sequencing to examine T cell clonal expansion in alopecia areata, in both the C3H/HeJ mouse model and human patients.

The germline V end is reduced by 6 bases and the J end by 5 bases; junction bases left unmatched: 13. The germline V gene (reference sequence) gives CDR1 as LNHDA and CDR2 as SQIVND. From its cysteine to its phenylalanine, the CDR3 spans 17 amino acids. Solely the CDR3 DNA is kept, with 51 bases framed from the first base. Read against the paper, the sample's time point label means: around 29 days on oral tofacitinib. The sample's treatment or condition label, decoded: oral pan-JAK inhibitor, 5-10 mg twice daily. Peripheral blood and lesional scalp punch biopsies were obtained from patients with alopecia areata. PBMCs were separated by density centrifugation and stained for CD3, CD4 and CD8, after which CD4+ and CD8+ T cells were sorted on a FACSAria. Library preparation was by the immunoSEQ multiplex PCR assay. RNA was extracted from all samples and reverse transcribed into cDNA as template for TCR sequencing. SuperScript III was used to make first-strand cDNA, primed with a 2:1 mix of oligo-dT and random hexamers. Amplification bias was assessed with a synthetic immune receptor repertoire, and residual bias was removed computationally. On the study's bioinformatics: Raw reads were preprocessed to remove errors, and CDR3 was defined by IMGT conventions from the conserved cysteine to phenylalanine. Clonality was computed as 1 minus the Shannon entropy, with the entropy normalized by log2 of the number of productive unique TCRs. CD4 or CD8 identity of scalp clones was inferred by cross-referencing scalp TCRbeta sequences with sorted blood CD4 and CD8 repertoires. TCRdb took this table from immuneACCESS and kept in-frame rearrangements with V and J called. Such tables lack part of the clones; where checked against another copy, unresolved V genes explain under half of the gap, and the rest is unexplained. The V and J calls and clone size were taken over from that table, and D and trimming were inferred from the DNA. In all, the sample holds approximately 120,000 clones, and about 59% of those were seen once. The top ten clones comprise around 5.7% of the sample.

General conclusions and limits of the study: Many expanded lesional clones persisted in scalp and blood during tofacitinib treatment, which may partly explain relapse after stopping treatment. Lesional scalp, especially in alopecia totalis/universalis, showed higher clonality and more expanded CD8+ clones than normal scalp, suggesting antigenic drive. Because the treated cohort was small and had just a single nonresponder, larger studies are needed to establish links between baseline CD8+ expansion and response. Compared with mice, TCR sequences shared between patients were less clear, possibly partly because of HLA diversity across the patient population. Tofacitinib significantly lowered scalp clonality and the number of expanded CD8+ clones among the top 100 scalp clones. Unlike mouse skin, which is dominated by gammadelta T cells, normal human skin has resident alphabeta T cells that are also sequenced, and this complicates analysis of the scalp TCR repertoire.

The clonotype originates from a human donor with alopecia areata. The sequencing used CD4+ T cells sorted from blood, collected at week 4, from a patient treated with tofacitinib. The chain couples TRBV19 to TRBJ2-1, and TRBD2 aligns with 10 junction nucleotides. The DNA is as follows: TGTGCCAGTAGGGCCCTAAGCGGGGGGGCTCTAAACAATGAGCAGTTCTTC. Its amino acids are CASRALSGGALNNEQFF.